This T cell receptor beta chain appears in the sequencing data of a study of T cell repertoires in cytomegalovirus infection. Study in general: CMV infection together with matching HLA type was indicated by public TCR beta signatures.

This clonotype was counted only a few times. Its matching antigen is unknown. TCRdb passed the reads through MiXCR, listing each CDR3 protein once. The sample carries a few hundred thousand distinct CDR3 sequences, roughly 34% recorded once. Study-wide results and caveats: Cumulative frequency of public TCR beta families picked out carriers of CMV plus the relevant HLA.

The CDR3 sequence is 13 residues long. V lost 4 bases and J 5 bases, leaving 10 bases between the germline ends. Germline lookup yields CDR1 SGHTA and CDR2 FQGNSA. The clonotype comes from a human donor in good health (CMV status not recorded). Some clones in this sample may be carry-over from other donors' samples. V and J are TRBV7-2 and TRBJ2-3, with D hard to call. Sample: cultured PBMCs, taken from culture after CMV antigen stimulation. The CDR3 nucleotides read TGTGCCAGCAGCTCACGAATTTTAGATACGCAGTATTTT. Translated: CASSSRILDTQYF.